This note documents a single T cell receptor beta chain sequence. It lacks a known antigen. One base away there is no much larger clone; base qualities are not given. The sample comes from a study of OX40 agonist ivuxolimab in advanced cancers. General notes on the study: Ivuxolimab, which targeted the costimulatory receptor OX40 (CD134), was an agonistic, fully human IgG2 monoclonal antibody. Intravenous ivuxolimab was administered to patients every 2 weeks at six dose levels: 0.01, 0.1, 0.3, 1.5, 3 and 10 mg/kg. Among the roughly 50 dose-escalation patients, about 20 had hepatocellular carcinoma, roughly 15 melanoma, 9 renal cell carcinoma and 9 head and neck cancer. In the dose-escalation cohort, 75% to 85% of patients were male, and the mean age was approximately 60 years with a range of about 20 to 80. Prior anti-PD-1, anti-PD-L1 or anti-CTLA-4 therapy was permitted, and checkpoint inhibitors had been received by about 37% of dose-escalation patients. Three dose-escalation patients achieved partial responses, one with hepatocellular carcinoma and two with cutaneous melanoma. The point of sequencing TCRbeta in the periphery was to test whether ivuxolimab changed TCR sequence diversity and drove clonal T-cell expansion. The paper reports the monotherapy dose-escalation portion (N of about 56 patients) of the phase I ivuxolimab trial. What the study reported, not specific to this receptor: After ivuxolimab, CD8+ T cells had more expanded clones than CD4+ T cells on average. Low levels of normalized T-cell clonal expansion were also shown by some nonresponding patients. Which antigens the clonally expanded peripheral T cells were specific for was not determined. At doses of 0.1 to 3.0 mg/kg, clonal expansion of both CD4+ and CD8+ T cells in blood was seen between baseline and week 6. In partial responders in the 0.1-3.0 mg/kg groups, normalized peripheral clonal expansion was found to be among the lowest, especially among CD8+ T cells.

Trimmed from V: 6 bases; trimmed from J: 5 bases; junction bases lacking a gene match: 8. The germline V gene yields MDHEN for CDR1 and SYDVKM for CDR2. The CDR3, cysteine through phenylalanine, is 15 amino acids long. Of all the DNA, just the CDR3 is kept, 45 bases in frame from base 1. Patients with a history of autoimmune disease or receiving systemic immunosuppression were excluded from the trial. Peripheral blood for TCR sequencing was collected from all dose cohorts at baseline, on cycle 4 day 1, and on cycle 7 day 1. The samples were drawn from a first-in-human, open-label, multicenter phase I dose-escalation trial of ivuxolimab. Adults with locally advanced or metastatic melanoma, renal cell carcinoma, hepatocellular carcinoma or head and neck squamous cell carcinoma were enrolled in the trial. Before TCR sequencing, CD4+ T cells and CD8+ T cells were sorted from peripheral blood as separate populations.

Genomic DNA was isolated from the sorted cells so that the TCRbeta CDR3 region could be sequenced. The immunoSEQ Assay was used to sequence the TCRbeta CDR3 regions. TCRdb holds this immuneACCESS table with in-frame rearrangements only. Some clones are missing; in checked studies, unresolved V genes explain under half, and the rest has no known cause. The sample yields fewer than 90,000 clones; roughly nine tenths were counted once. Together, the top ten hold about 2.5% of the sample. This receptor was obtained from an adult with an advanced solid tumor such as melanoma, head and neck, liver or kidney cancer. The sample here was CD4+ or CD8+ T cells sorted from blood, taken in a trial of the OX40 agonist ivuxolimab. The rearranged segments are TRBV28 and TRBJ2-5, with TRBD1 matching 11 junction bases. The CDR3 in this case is CASSPGTGGEETQYF. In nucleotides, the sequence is TGTGCCAGCAGCCCTGGGACAGGGGGTGAGGAGACCCAGTACTTC.